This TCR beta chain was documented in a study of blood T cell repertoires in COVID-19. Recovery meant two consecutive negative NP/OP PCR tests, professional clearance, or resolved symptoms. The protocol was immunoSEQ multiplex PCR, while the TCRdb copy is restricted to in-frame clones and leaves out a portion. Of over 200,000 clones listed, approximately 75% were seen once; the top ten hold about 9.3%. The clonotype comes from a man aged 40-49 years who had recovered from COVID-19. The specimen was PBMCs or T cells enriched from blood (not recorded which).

The CDR3, as DNA: TGTGCCAGCAGCCCTGTCGGAAGGGGCAGGGGAAACACCATATATTTT. Translation: CASSPVGRGRGNTIYF. V and J are TRBV7-8 and TRBJ1-3; TRBD1 might be the D (5 bases). Germline CDR1 reads SGHVS; CDR2 reads FQNEAQ. V was cut by 5 bases and J by 4 bases, with 18 bases left in between. This CDR3 comprises 16 residues. Drawing the rest from reference TRBV7-8 and TRBJ1-3, the complete variable domain is GAGVSQSPRYKVAKRGQDVALRCDPISGHVSLFWYQQALGQGPEFLTYFQNEAQLDKSGLPSDRFFAERPEGSVSTLKIQRTQQEDSAVYLCASSPVGRGRGNTIYFGEGSWLTVV.